Listed below are T cell receptor beta chains from one sample, sequenced in a study of vaccination effects on CD4 cells after COVID-19. Produced via immunoSEQ multiplex PCR; TCRdb's table is partial and in-frame only. Here the sample spans more than 60,000 clones, about 74% being singletons. These receptors' targets are unknown. This specimen was CD4+ T cells from PBMCs cultured without peptide, taken after COVID-19 vaccination. These receptors originate from a human donor who received a COVID-19 vaccine. The CDR3 runs from the conserved cysteine through the conserved F or W. A D gene is named only where the DNA matches it firmly. Expanded clones get a size class; other rows say once, few or many, or leave the size out.

V gene	D gene	clone size	J gene	CDR3 DNA	CDR3 protein
TRBV3-1/TRBV3-2	.	few	TRBJ1-2	TGTGCCAGCAGCCGGGCCTCCACCCGGACGCGTGGCTACACCTTC	CASSRASTRTRGYTF
TRBV19	TRBD1	once	TRBJ2-3	TGTGCCAGCCTCCCCCGGGACAGGGGGACAGATACGCAGTATTTT	CASLPRDRGTDTQYF
TRBV19	.	.	TRBJ1-5	TGTGCCAGTAGTATTAAGGCGGTAGCGGTTGGCCAGCCCCAGCATTTT	CASSIKAVAVGQPQHF
TRBV29-1	.	.	TRBJ2-1	TGCAGCGTGAACCCCTTATTGGGGAATGAGCAGTTCTTC	CSVNPLLGNEQFF
TRBV2	.	few	TRBJ2-2	TGTGCCAGTAATCGGGAGAACACCGGGGAGCTGTTTTTT	CASNRENTGELFF
TRBV6-6	.	.	TRBJ2-2	TGTGCCAGCACTTTTCAGGGTTCGTTGGGCACCGGGGAGCTGTTTTTT	CASTFQGSLGTGELFF
TRBV5-1	TRBD1	.	TRBJ1-1	TGCGCCAGCAGCTTCAGGGGGCGTGATGAAGCTTTCTTT	CASSFRGRDEAFF
TRBV3-1/TRBV3-2	.	few	TRBJ1-1	TGTGCCAGCAGCCAAGATGGGAGAGGGGAGGACACTGAAGCTTTCTTT	CASSQDGRGEDTEAFF
TRBV6-5	.	.	TRBJ2-1	TGTGCCAGCCGGAGGTCGGAGAGCTCCTACAATGAGCAGTTCTTC	CASRRSESSYNEQFF
TRBV6-1	.	.	TRBJ2-3	TGTGCCAGCAGTGATCGATATTTGGGGGATACCAGCACAGATACGCAGTATTTT	CASSDRYLGDTSTDTQYF
TRBV19	.	few	TRBJ1-1	TGTGCCAGTAGTATTCAGGCCTCCATGGAGGCTTTCTTT	CASSIQASMEAFF
TRBV7-9	.	.	TRBJ2-2	TGTGCCAGCAGCTCTAACACCGGGGAGCTGTTTTTT	CASSSNTGELFF
TRBV11-2	.	once	TRBJ2-5	TGTGCCAGCAGCTCAATGGGTGTCAGAGAGACCCAGTACTTC	CASSSMGVRETQYF
TRBV5-1	.	.	TRBJ2-1	TGCGCCAGCAGCTTGGCCGGGACGGACAGATACAATGAGCAGTTCTTC	CASSLAGTDRYNEQFF
TRBV5-1	.	.	TRBJ1-3	TGCGCCAGCAAGTCGGGGTCCGGAAACACCATATATTTT	CASKSGSGNTIYF
TRBV5-1	.	.	TRBJ2-1	TGCGCCAGCAGCCCCAGCCCTAGCTCTATCAGACAAGGTGAGCAGTTCTTC	CASSPSPSSIRQGEQFF
TRBV7-7	TRBD1	once	TRBJ1-2	TGTGCCAGCAGCCTTCAGGCAGGGGGCAGCTATGGCTACACCTTC	CASSLQAGGSYGYTF
TRBV5-1	TRBD1	once	TRBJ1-2	TGCGCCAGCAGCTTGGCCGGTGACAGGGGGGATGGCTACACCTTC	CASSLAGDRGDGYTF
TRBV12-5	.	.	TRBJ2-3	TGTGCTAGTGGTTTGGGCGAGGGTTATCCGCAGTATTTT	CASGLGEGYPQYF
TRBV5-1	.	.	TRBJ2-2	TGCGCCAGCAGCTTGGAGAGGGTAGGGACTGCCAACACCGGGGAGCTGTTTTTT	CASSLERVGTANTGELFF
TRBV10-3	.	.	TRBJ1-3	TGTGCCATCAGTGACAGGGTCTCTGGAAACACCATATATTTT	CAISDRVSGNTIYF
TRBV6-1	TRBD1	.	TRBJ1-1	TGTGCCAGCAGTGGAAACAGGGGTCAAGGGAACACTGAAGCTTTCTTT	CASSGNRGQGNTEAFF
TRBV1	.	.	TRBJ2-1	TGCACCAGCAGCCCGGGGGGTAGGTCCTACAATGAGCAGTTCTTC	CTSSPGGRSYNEQFF
TRBV27	.	.	TRBJ2-3	TGTGCCAGCAGTTTAGAACGGAACACAGATACGCAGTATTTT	CASSLERNTDTQYF
TRBV9	.	.	TRBJ2-5	TGTGCCAGCAGCCCCCGGCCGGGAGAGACCCAGTACTTC	CASSPRPGETQYF
TRBV4-1	TRBD2	.	TRBJ2-1	TGCGCCAGCAGCCAAGCCCCGGCTAGCGGGGGGGTTAATGAGCAGTTCTTC	CASSQAPASGGVNEQFF